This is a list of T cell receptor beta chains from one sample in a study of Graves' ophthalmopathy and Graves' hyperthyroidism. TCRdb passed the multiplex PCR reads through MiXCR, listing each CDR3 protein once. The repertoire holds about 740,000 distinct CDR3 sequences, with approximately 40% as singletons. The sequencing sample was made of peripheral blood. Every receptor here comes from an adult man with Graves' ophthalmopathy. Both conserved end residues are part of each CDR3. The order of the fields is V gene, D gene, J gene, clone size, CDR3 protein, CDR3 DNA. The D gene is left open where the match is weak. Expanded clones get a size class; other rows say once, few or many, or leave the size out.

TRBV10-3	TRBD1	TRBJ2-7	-	CASGYRGRPYEQYF	TGTGCCAGCGGGTACAGGGGTCGCCCCTACGAGCAGTACTTC
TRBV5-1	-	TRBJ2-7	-	CASYPVRGAIYEQYF	TGCGCCAGTTACCCGGTTAGAGGGGCGATCTACGAGCAGTACTTC
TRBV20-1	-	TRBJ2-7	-	CSASDARGSYEQYF	TGCAGTGCTAGCGACGCCAGGGGCAGTTACGAGCAGTACTTC
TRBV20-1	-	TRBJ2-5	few	CSARDQGIQTQYF	TGCAGTGCTAGAGATCAGGGTATTCAGACCCAGTACTTC
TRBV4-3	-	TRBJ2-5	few	CASSLERGRETQYF	TGCGCCAGCAGCCTAGAGAGAGGGAGGGAGACCCAGTACTTC
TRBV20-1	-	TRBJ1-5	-	CSACRALNQPQHF	TGCAGTGCTTGCAGGGCCCTAAATCAGCCCCAGCATTTT
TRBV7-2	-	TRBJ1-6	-	CASNEVGVGNSPLHF	TGTGCCAGCAATGAGGTGGGGGTGGGTAATTCACCCCTCCACTTT
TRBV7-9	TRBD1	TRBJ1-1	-	CASRSTLGQYRGAGTEAFF	TGTGCCAGCAGAAGTACCTTGGGACAGTACCGGGGAGCGGGCACTGAAGCTTTCTTT
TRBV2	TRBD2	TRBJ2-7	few	CASSSRREGLVYEQYF	TGTGCCAGCAGTTCGAGGCGGGAGGGCCTGGTCTACGAGCAGTACTTC
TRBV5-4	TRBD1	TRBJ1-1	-	CASRRDREPNTEAFF	TGTGCCAGCAGAAGGGACAGGGAGCCGAACACTGAAGCTTTCTTT
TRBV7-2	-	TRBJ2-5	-	CASNQVEQETQYF	TGTGCCAGCAACCAAGTAGAACAAGAGACCCAGTACTTC
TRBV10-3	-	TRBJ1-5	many	CAISGGSNQPQHF	TGTGCCATCAGTGGGGGGAGCAATCAGCCCCAGCATTTT
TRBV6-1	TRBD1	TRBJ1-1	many	CASMKGQAFEAFF	TGTGCCAGCATGAAGGGACAGGCTTTTGAAGCTTTCTTT
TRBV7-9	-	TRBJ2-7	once	CASSPTSGEQYF	TGTGCCAGCAGCCCTACCTCAGGGGAGCAGTACTTC
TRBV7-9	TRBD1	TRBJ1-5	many	CASSFPGTGNQPQHF	TGTGCCAGCAGCTTCCCCGGGACAGGGAATCAGCCCCAGCATTTT
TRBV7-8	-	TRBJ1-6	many	CASNPGTDNSPLHF	TGTGCCAGCAACCCCGGGACGGATAATTCACCCCTCCACTTT
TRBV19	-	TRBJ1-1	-	CASAQRREEAFF	TGTGCCAGTGCCCAGAGACGGGAAGAAGCTTTCTTT
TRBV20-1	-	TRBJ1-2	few	CSASRVDRLRDYGYTF	TGCAGTGCTAGTCGAGTTGACAGGCTAAGGGACTATGGCTACACCTTC
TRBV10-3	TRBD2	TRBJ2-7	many	CAIKRDSSYEQYF	TGTGCCATCAAGCGGGACTCCTCCTACGAGCAGTACTTC
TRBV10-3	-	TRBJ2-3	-	CAISTVSTDTQYF	TGTGCCATTTCGACAGTTAGCACAGATACGCAGTATTTT
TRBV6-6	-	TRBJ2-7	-	CASSYFQGRTYEQYF	TGTGCCAGCAGTTATTTCCAGGGCAGGACCTACGAGCAGTACTTC
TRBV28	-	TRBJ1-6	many	CASHRGSPLHF	TGTGCCAGCCACAGAGGGTCACCCCTCCACTTT
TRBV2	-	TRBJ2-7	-	CASTEGAYEQYF	TGTGCCAGCACAGAAGGCGCCTACGAGCAGTACTTC
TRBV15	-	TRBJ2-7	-	CATSRDQGGGNEQYF	TGTGCCACCAGCAGAGATCAAGGGGGTGGAAACGAGCAGTACTTC
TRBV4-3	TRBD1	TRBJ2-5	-	CASSQETTGGLETQYF	TGCGCCAGCAGCCAAGAGACGACAGGGGGCCTGGAGACCCAGTACTTC
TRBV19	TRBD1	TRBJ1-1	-	CASSTQGTGVFF	TGTGCCAGTAGTACCCAAGGGACAGGGGTTTTCTTT
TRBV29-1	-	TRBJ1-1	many	CSMIGELNTEAFF	TGCAGTATGATTGGGGAACTGAACACTGAAGCTTTCTTT
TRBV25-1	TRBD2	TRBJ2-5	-	CASSQGLAARETQYF	TGTGCCAGCAGCCAAGGACTAGCGGCCAGGGAGACCCAGTACTTC
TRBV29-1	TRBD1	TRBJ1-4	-	CSVFLRTGPTNEKLFF	TGCAGCGTTTTTTTGCGGACAGGGCCAACTAATGAAAAACTGTTTTTT
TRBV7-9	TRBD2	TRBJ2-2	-	CASSRGRFTGELFF	TGTGCCAGCAGCCGCGGGAGGTTCACCGGGGAGCTGTTTTTT
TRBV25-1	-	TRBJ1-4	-	CASSEPSRGMSEKLFF	TGTGCCAGCAGTGAACCCTCCCGGGGGATGAGTGAAAAACTGTTTTTT
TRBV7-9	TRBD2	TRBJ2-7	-	CANSLTSGSSYEQCF	TGTGCCAACAGCTTAACTAGCGGGAGCTCCTACGAGCAGTGCTTC
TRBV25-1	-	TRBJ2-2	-	CASSIGGMAGELFF	TGTGCCAGTAGTATAGGGGGAATGGCCGGGGAGCTGTTTTTT
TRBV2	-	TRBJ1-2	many	CASSERESNYGYTF	TGTGCCAGCAGTGAACGGGAGAGTAACTATGGCTACACCTTC
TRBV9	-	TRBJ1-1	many	CASSVVGGGMNTEAFF	TGTGCCAGCAGCGTAGTGGGGGGAGGGATGAACACTGAAGCTTTCTTT
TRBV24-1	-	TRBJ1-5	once	CASSLSSGGSKPQHF	TGTGCCAGCAGTTTATCGAGCGGGGGTTCCAAGCCCCAGCATTTT
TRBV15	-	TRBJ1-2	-	CATSRIRTAYGYTF	TGTGCCACCAGCAGGATTCGGACAGCCTATGGCTACACCTTC
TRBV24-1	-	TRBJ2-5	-	CATSDFGGTQYF	TGTGCCACCAGTGATTTTGGGGGTACCCAGTACTTC
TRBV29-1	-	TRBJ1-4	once	CSVGEVGVVDEKLFF	TGCAGCGTTGGAGAGGTGGGTGTTGTCGACGAAAAACTGTTTTTT
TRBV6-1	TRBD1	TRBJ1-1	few	CASSEGQGGTEAFF	TGTGCCAGCAGTGAAGGGCAGGGGGGCACTGAAGCTTTCTTT
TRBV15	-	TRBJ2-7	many	CATSDPATGWDEQYF	TGTGCCACCAGCGACCCCGCCACAGGTTGGGACGAGCAGTACTTC
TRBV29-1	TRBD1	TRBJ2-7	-	CSVERSGGGTYEQYF	TGCAGCGTTGAGAGGTCAGGGGGCGGGACCTACGAGCAGTACTTC
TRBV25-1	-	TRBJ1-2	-	CASYSFDYGYTF	TGTGCCAGTTACTCCTTCGACTATGGCTACACCTTC
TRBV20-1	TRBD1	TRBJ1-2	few	CSAQDRGLSNYGYTF	TGCAGTGCTCAGGACAGGGGCCTGTCTAACTATGGCTACACCTTC
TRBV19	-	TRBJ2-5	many	CASSIGGTGRQETQYF	TGTGCCAGTAGTATAGGAGGCACGGGGCGCCAAGAGACCCAGTACTTC
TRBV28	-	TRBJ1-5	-	CASKAGTRPQHF	TGTGCCAGCAAGGCAGGTACTCGGCCCCAGCATTTT
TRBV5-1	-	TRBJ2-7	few	CASSLDGVFNEQYF	TGCGCCAGCAGCTTGGATGGGGTTTTCAACGAGCAGTACTTC
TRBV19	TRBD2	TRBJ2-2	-	CASSPRTSGYGTGELFF	TGTGCCAGTAGTCCCCGGACTAGCGGGTATGGCACCGGGGAGCTGTTTTTT
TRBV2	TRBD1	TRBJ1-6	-	CAGETGFDSPLHF	TGTGCCGGAGAGACAGGGTTTGATTCACCCCTCCACTTT
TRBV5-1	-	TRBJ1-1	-	CASIGPMNTEAFF	TGTGCCAGCATAGGACCTATGAACACTGAAGCTTTCTTT
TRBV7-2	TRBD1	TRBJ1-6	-	CASSLVQGRPYNSPLHF	TGTGCCAGCAGCTTAGTACAGGGGCGACCCTATAATTCACCCCTCCACTTT
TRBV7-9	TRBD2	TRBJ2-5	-	CASSTLALAGGETQYF	TGTGCCAGCAGTACCCTCGCTCTAGCGGGAGGAGAGACCCAGTACTTC
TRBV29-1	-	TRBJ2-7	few	CSVEVTYEQYF	TGCAGCGTTGAGGTGACCTACGAGCAGTACTTC
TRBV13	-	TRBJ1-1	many	CASSPNGRATEAFF	TGTGCCAGCAGCCCTAACGGAAGAGCCACTGAAGCTTTCTTT
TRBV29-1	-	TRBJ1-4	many	CSVMAGEKLFF	TGCAGCGTGATGGCTGGTGAAAAACTGTTTTTT
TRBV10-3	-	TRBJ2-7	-	CASRPQVRGFDEQYF	TGTGCCAGCAGACCACAGGTGCGGGGCTTTGACGAGCAGTACTTC
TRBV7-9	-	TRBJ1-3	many	CASSSRRSSGNTIYF	TGTGCCAGCAGCAGCCGACGGTCCTCTGGAAACACCATATATTTT
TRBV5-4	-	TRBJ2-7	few	CASSQKQGSSYEQYF	TGTGCCAGCAGTCAAAAACAGGGTAGCTCCTACGAGCAGTACTTC
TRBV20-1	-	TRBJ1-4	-	CSARDPSGTGEKLFF	TGCAGTGCTAGAGATCCTAGCGGGACGGGTGAAAAACTGTTTTTT